This T cell receptor beta chain was sequenced during a study of post-analysis software for immune sequencing data. Study-level background: Included courses were relapsing-remitting and secondary progressive multiple sclerosis; progressive-relapsing multiple sclerosis was also included.

Tagging with unique molecular identifiers was a feature of the TCR beta cDNA libraries. From the PCR reads, TCRdb called clonotypes with MiXCR, one entry per CDR3 protein. The sample yields around 440,000 distinct CDR3 sequences, approximately 45% seen once. The sample holds a few counts of this clonotype. Specimen: blood. The receptor comes from a girl under 18 with multiple sclerosis.

CDR3 region: CSAFSRAYSSYEQYF. In DNA, the CDR3 is TGCAGTGCCTTCTCCCGGGCGTACTCCTCCTACGAGCAGTACTTC. This chain uses TRBV20-1 with TRBJ2-7; D remains unclear. V lost 6 bases to trimming and J lost 0 bases, with 18 bases between them. The length of the CDR3 is 15 residues. Germline loops: CDR1 DFQATT, CDR2 SNEGSKA (reference sequence).